This passage covers 29 T cell receptor beta chains from one sample sequenced in a study of human T cells and chemical hapten exposure. TCRdb fed the RACE reads into MiXCR, producing one record per CDR3 protein. The data hold roughly 100,000 distinct CDR3 sequences, with roughly 8% observed a single time. Described time point: healthy volunteer bleed at 2 weeks. It was unfractionated whole blood from which total RNA was extracted. Sample: whole blood. These receptors were taken from a female donor in good health. Some clones in this sample may be carry-over from other donors' samples.

The table lists this clonotype with many counts. This rearrangement joins TRBV28 to TRBJ2-5, with 8 bases fitting TRBD1. Germline CDR1 is MDHEN and CDR2 is SYDVKM. After removal of 3 bases from V and 3 bases from J, the junction contained 6 bases not matched to a gene. The CDR3 is 15 residues long. CDR3 nucleotides: TGTGCCAGCAGTTTCGACAGGGGAATTAAAGAGACCCAGTACTTC. The encoded protein is CASSFDRGIKETQYF.

The chain links TRBV6-1 to TRBJ1-5; the D is unclear. The germline CDR1 and CDR2 sequences are MNHNS and SASEGT. The ends were cut back, 6 bases at V and 1 base at J, with 7 bases in the middle. The CDR3 has 13 residues. The CDR3: CASSLRSNQPQHF. The CDR3 bases are TGTGCCAGCAGCCTCCGGAGCAATCAGCCCCAGCATTTT.

This clonotype came up a few times. The rearrangement links TRBV27 to TRBJ2-3; D is perhaps TRBD2 (6 bases). CDR3 length equals 16 residues. The germline gives CDR1 MNHEY, CDR2 SMNVEV (reference sequence). The V end was cut by 3 bases, the J end by 6 bases, with 19 bases between. The CDR3 DNA follows: TGTGCCAGCAGTTTGCGGGGCAGGGCTAGATCGGATACGCAGTATTTT. It codes for CASSLRGRARSDTQYF.

Written as DNA, the CDR3 is TGTGCCAGCAGTTTGCAAGCGGCAGATACGCAGTATTTT. Amino acids: CASSLQAADTQYF. The V and J genes are TRBV28 and TRBJ2-3; TRBD2 is a possible D gene (5 bases). V was cut by 3 bases and J by 4 bases, with 8 bases left in between. The CDR3 runs to 13 residues. Germline CDR1 reads MDHEN; CDR2 reads SYDVKM.

In this sample, this clonotype turned up many times. The CDR3 reads CASSPPDRVEKLFF. In nucleotides, the CDR3 is TGTGCCAGCTCACCACCGGACAGGGTTGAAAAACTGTTTTTT. The chain joins TRBV18 to TRBJ1-4; TRBD1 matches 8 bases. Germline assignment: CDR1 KGHSH and CDR2 LQKENI. The CDR3 spans 14 residues. Germline trimming cut 0 bases from V and 7 bases from J; bases unmatched to any gene: 1.

CDR3 loop: CASSPGYPTYEQYF. DNA of the CDR3: TGTGCCAGCAGCCCCGGCTACCCGACCTACGAGCAGTACTTC. The chain uses TRBV7-2 and TRBJ2-7; D unresolved. Germline loops: CDR1 SGHTA, CDR2 FQGNSA. The V gene lost 5 bases and the J gene lost 2 bases, with 13 bases spanning the gap. This CDR3 region has 14 residues.

This clonotype has a handful of counts. V is TRBV7-3 and J is TRBJ2-3; 7 bases align to TRBD2. J gave up 7 bases and V 5 bases, and 12 bases lay outside the gene matches. CDR3 length: 15 amino acids. The germline V gene encodes CDR1 SGHTA and CDR2 FQGTGA. The CDR3 DNA sequence: TGTGCCAGCAGCCCGTCGACTAGCACCCGAAATACGCAGTATTTT. This gives the protein CASSPSTSTRNTQYF.

This chain joins TRBV7-2 and TRBJ2-1; 10 nucleotides align to TRBD2. V shed 6 bases and J 10 bases; nucleotides not matched to a gene: 9. The CDR3 is 14 residues long. From germline, CDR1 is SGHTA and CDR2 FQGNSA. CDR3 sequence reads: CASRTGLAPSEQFF. The CDR3 DNA reads as TGTGCCAGCAGGACGGGACTAGCGCCCTCGGAGCAGTTCTTC.

A few counts support this clonotype. The junction and the germline gene differ at one end; a read error may be behind it. The J gene is TRBJ1-6, the V gene TRBV27; D is unresolved. The CDR3 consists of 15 residues. Germline CDR1 reads MNHEY; CDR2 reads SMNVEV (reference sequence). In DNA form, the CDR3 reads TGTGCCAGCAGTTTAACCGACTCCATGGGGTCACCCCTCAACTTT. Translating it yields CASSLTDSMGSPLNF.

This chain joins TRBV2 and TRBJ2-3; D possibly matches TRBD1 or TRBD2 (5 bases each). CDR3 length: 15 residues. Trimming took 0 bases from V and 6 from J, leaving 13 bases between them. The germline V gene has CDR1 SNHLY and CDR2 FYNNEI. CDR3 protein: CASSEAGPIGDTQYF. As DNA, the CDR3 is TGTGCCAGCAGTGAAGCGGGACCTATCGGGGATACGCAGTATTTT. The variable domain in full, with the rest retrieved from reference TRBV2 and TRBJ2-3, is EPEVTQTPSHQVTQMGQEVILRCVPISNHLYFYWYRQILGQKVEFLVSFYNNEISEKSEIFDDQFSVERPDGSNFTLKIRSTKLEDSAMYFCASSEAGPIGDTQYFGPGTRLTVL.

This clonotype was seen many times. V is TRBV10-1 and J is TRBJ2-5; TRBD2 aligns across 9 bases. Germline V gene lookup returns CDR1 WNHNN and CDR2 SYGVQD (reference sequence). The CDR3 covers 13 residues. Unmatched junction bases numbered 5, after V lost 8 bases and J lost 4 bases. As DNA, the CDR3 is TGCGCCAGCTCCCAAGCGGGAGGAGAGACCCAGTACTTC. Its translation: CASSQAGGETQYF.

This clonotype has a handful of counts. The CDR3 sequence is CSARGYGSGGYNEQFF. The CDR3 DNA reads TGCAGTGCTAGAGGATATGGTAGCGGGGGATACAATGAGCAGTTCTTC. The J gene is TRBJ2-1, the V gene TRBV20-1; 9 nucleotides align to TRBD2. CDR1 is DFQATT and CDR2 is SNEGSKA in the germline V gene (reference sequence). Trimming removed 1 base from V and 4 bases from J; junction bases left unmatched: 8. The CDR3 totals 16 residues.

The chain links TRBV7-6 to TRBJ2-5, with D perhaps TRBD1 (5 bases). Per the germline V gene, CDR1 is SGHVS and CDR2 is FNYEAQ. This CDR3 has 15 residues. V dropped 1 base and J dropped 4 bases, with 13 bases sitting between them. The CDR3, as DNA: TGTGCCAGCAGCTTAGAGCCAGGGAATTCAGAGACCCAGTACTTC. It is translated as CASSLEPGNSETQYF.

The V gene is TRBV24-1, the J gene TRBJ2-7; tentatively, D is TRBD1 (6 bases). The CDR3 extends over 14 amino acids. Trimming left V 4 bases short and J 2 bases short, with 11 bases between. The V gene's germline CDR1 is KGHDR and CDR2 SFDVKD. The CDR3, as DNA: TGTGCCACCAGTGAAGGGACAATACCCTACGAGCAGTACTTC. It yields the protein CATSEGTIPYEQYF.

This clonotype was detected a few times. This chain uses TRBV21-1 with TRBJ2-4. TRBV21-1 is described as a pseudogene. There are 15 residues in the CDR3. The CDR3 region has the DNA TGTGCCAGCAGCAACCCACCTCTAGCCAAAAACATTCAGTACTTC. Its translation is CASSNPPLAKNIQYF.

V is TRBV29-1 and J is TRBJ2-3; D remains unclear. V was trimmed by 0 bases and J by 2 bases, leaving 18 bases between them. This CDR3 has 17 amino acids. Germline CDR1 and CDR2: SQVTM and ANQGSEA. CDR3 sequence: CSVEDHHGQVFTDTQYF. In DNA, the CDR3 is TGCAGCGTTGAAGATCATCATGGGCAGGTCTTCACAGATACGCAGTATTTT.

This clonotype has just a few counts. The V and J genes are TRBV5-6 and TRBJ2-2; a possible D gene is TRBD2 (6 bases). Trimming took off 4 bases at V and 4 bases at J, with 11 bases between the two ends. Germline CDR1 reads SGHDT; CDR2 reads YYEEEE. The CDR3 is made up of 14 amino acids. This CDR3 reads CASSQGLPTGELFF. The CDR3 nucleotides read TGTGCCAGCAGCCAGGGACTGCCCACCGGGGAGCTGTTTTTT.

This chain links TRBV29-1 with TRBJ1-1, with D possibly matching TRBD1 (5 bases). The CDR3 runs 13 residues. Germline V gene lookup returns CDR1 SQVTM and CDR2 ANQGSEA. Deletions cut 7 bases from V and 2 bases from J, with 14 bases between. CDR3 nucleotide sequence: TGCAGCGGAAAGACAGCTCATAACACTGAAGCTTTCTTT. Translation: CSGKTAHNTEAFF.

V and J are TRBV20-1 and TRBJ2-2; the match to TRBD2 covers 7 bases. The germline CDR1 and CDR2 sequences are DFQATT and SNEGSKA (reference sequence). The length of the CDR3 is 15 residues. Unmatched junction bases numbered 13, after V lost 6 bases and J lost 6 bases. The DNA of the CDR3 is TGCAGTGCCCGACCGCTAGCGGAGCCCCCCGGGGAGCTGTTTTTT. Residues: CSARPLAEPPGELFF.

This rearrangement joins TRBV28 to TRBJ2-7; D ambiguous. This CDR3 region has 15 residues. The germline CDR1 and CDR2 sequences are MDHEN and SYDVKM. Trimming took 7 bases from V and 0 from J, leaving 16 bases between them. CDR3 sequence (DNA): TGTGCCAGCACCTTAAATCCGCCGTACTCCTACGAGCAGTACTTC. Amino acids: CASTLNPPYSYEQYF.

The chain couples TRBV7-9 to TRBJ2-7; D is ambiguous. V was shortened by 3 bases and J by 0 bases, with 18 bases between the two germline ends. There are 17 residues in the CDR3. Germline CDR1 and CDR2: SEHNR and FQNEAQ (reference sequence). The CDR3 sequence: CASSFPSSTSSSYEQYF. The CDR3 DNA sequence: TGTGCCAGCAGCTTTCCTTCCTCCACCTCGAGCTCCTACGAGCAGTACTTC.

The chain couples TRBV20-1 to TRBJ2-7; D tentatively reads TRBD1 or TRBD2 (5 bases each). CDR3 length: 14 amino acids. Germline CDR1 is DFQATT and CDR2 is SNEGSKA (reference sequence). V was shortened by 6 bases and J by 3 bases, with 18 bases between the two germline ends. CDR3 amino acids: CSAPTGTGRYEQYF. The CDR3 DNA sequence: TGCAGTGCGCCTACCGGGACGGGGCGCTACGAGCAGTACTTC.

This clonotype was counted many times. The chain couples TRBV7-2 to TRBJ2-1; D possibly corresponds to TRBD2 (6 bases). Trimming removed 2 bases at V and 2 bases at J, with 10 bases between. Looked up from germline, CDR1 is SGHTA and CDR2 is FQGNSA. CDR3 length: 15 residues. DNA for the CDR3: TGTGCCAGCAGCTTATTAGCGGCCCCCTACAATGAGCAGTTCTTC. Translating it yields CASSLLAAPYNEQFF. The full variable domain, rest sourced from reference TRBV7-2 and TRBJ2-1, is GAGVSQSPSNKVTEKGKDVELRCDPISGHTALYWYRQSLGQGLEFLIYFQGNSAPDKSGLPSDRFSAERTGGSVSTLTIQRTQQEDSAVYLCASSLLAAPYNEQFFGPGTRLTVL.

This clonotype was found many times. The chain joins TRBV28 to TRBJ2-3; D is ambiguous. The CDR3 has 14 amino acids. V was cut by 3 bases and J by 6 bases, with 13 bases left in between. Per the germline V gene, CDR1 is MDHEN and CDR2 is SYDVKM. The CDR3 sequence: CASSFGREFDTQYF. CDR3 coding DNA: TGTGCCAGCAGTTTCGGGCGCGAATTTGATACGCAGTATTTT.

This clonotype was counted a few times. This chain links TRBV28 with TRBJ2-7; 7 bases are a match to TRBD1. The CDR3 consists of 13 residues. V gave up 8 bases and J gave up 4 bases; unmatched junction bases: 8. Germline CDR1 reads MDHEN; CDR2 reads SYDVKM. Here the CDR3 DNA reads TGTGCCAGCGCGTACAGGGGCGGGTACGAGCAGTACTTC. Amino acids: CASAYRGGYEQYF.

There are many counts of this clonotype. The V and J genes are TRBV3-1 and TRBJ1-2; unclear D gene. Germline V gene lookup returns CDR1 LGHDT and CDR2 YNNKEL (reference sequence). Trimming pared 4 bases from V and 3 bases from J, leaving 12 bases between. The length of the CDR3 is 14 residues. The CDR3 protein is CASSPQSSDYGYTF. Here the CDR3 DNA reads TGTGCCAGCAGCCCACAGAGTTCTGACTATGGCTACACCTTC.

The CDR3 DNA reads as TGTGCCACCAGACGCACAGATACGCAGTATTTT. Translating it yields CATRRTDTQYF. This chain uses TRBV28 with TRBJ2-3; no reliable D call. Germline values: CDR1 MDHEN, CDR2 SYDVKM. V lost 10 bases, J lost 1 base, and 6 bases lay in between. The CDR3 length is 11 residues.

This clonotype was seen ten or more times. The chain combines TRBV13 with TRBJ2-7; D perhaps matches TRBD2 (5 bases). The germline CDR1 and CDR2 sequences are PRHDT and FYEKMQ (reference sequence). CDR3 length equals 15 residues. Trimming cost V 3 bases and J 3 bases, with 15 bases left between them. The CDR3 DNA reads as TGTGCCAGCAGCTTCACCCCTGCGGGCTACTACGAGCAGTACTTC. As protein: CASSFTPAGYYEQYF.

This clonotype was counted a few times. This chain links TRBV28 with TRBJ1-5; no firm D call. The CDR3 is 15 residues long. The germline V gene encodes CDR1 MDHEN and CDR2 SYDVKM. The V end was cut by 1 base, the J end by 6 bases, with 13 bases between. This chain's CDR3 is CASSLSRRWVQPQHF. DNA for the CDR3: TGTGCCAGCAGTTTATCCCGCAGATGGGTTCAGCCCCAGCATTTT.